The 30 T cell receptor beta chains below were found in one sample sequenced in a study of radiotherapy plus CTLA-4 blockade in lung cancer. Clones were read by immunoSEQ multiplex PCR, and TCRdb kept only the in-frame ones, dropping some. The sample lists about 60,000 clones; about four fifths were seen once. The starting material was peripheral blood, obtained from a patient treated with radiotherapy plus ipilimumab. All receptors come from a human donor with non-small cell lung cancer who had a partial response to radiotherapy plus ipilimumab.

V gene TRBV2 combines with J gene TRBJ2-2, with D maybe TRBD2 (5 bases). V was cut by 6 bases and J by 0 bases, with 14 bases left in between. The CDR3 runs 16 residues. The V gene's germline CDR1 is SNHLY and CDR2 FYNNEI. CDR3 residues: CASRSMRASNTGELFF. CDR3 sequence (DNA): TGTGCCAGCAGATCGATGCGGGCTTCGAACACCGGGGAGCTGTTTTTT.

This chain links TRBV6-5 with TRBJ1-1; 7 positions match TRBD1. The CDR3 loop spans 11 amino acids. From germline, CDR1 is MNHEY and CDR2 SVGAGI. V shed 6 bases, J shed 12 bases, and the junction held 7 bases outside the gene matches. The CDR3: CASRVGQTPFF. Here the CDR3 DNA reads TGTGCCAGCAGGGTGGGACAGACGCCTTTCTTT.

The rearrangement joins TRBV30 to TRBJ1-5; TRBD1 aligns across 7 bases. There are 13 residues in the CDR3. V gave up 2 bases and J gave up 10 bases; unmatched junction bases: 8. CDR1 and CDR2 (germline): GTSNPN, SVGIG (reference sequence). The CDR3 region has the DNA TGTGCCTGGAGTCAAACAGGGGCCCCACCCCAGCATTTT. It specifies CAWSQTGAPPQHF.

Within the sample, this clone is medium-sized. This chain joins TRBV4-1 and TRBJ1-2; 11 positions agree with TRBD1. Germline CDR1 is MGHRA and CDR2 is YSYEKL. This CDR3 is built from 18 residues. V lost 3 bases to trimming and J lost 5 bases; unmatched junction nucleotides: 14. The CDR3 reads CASSQVIRDRGKNYGYTF. CDR3 nucleotide sequence: TGCGCCAGCAGCCAGGTGATCCGGGACAGGGGGAAAAATTATGGCTACACCTTC.

The CDR3 nucleotides are TGCGCCAGTACCACCCTAGCGGGAGGGGAAAAGCAGTTCTTC. Encoded protein: CASTTLAGGEKQFF. The chain links TRBV5-1 to TRBJ2-1; 12 bases agree with TRBD2. After removal of 8 bases from V and 11 bases from J, the junction contained 11 bases not matched to a gene. The length of the CDR3 is 14 residues. Germline assignment: CDR1 SGHRS and CDR2 YFSETQ.

V gene TRBV2 combines with J gene TRBJ1-5, with D perhaps TRBD1 (6 bases). Germline V gene sequence: CDR1 SNHLY, CDR2 FYNNEI. The CDR3 is made up of 15 amino acids. Trimming shortened V by 4 bases and J by 2 bases, and 12 bases separated the two germline ends. CDR3 in amino acids: CASSAQGLRNQPQHF. DNA of the CDR3: TGTGCCAGCAGTGCCCAGGGGCTGCGCAATCAGCCCCAGCATTTT.

V gene TRBV19 combines with J gene TRBJ2-1; D uncertain. The germline CDR1 and CDR2 sequences are LNHDA and SQIVND (reference sequence). The CDR3 totals 12 residues. V was trimmed by 6 bases and J by 4 bases, leaving 7 bases between them. CDR3 amino acids: CASRGPYNEQFF. Here the CDR3 DNA reads TGTGCCAGTAGGGGCCCTTACAATGAGCAGTTCTTC.

The chain couples TRBV7-9 to TRBJ2-7, with D possibly being TRBD2 (6 bases). The CDR3 is 13 residues long. The germline gives CDR1 SEHNR, CDR2 FQNEAQ (reference sequence). Trimming stripped 1 base from V and 9 bases from J, with 13 bases between. CDR3 coding DNA: TGTGCCAGCAGCTTAGAAACGGCCGGGGGGCAGTACTTC. It yields the protein CASSLETAGGQYF.

The chain combines TRBV6-5 with TRBJ1-3, with TRBD1 identical over 7 bases. The CDR3 has 14 residues. V trimming: 6 bases; J trimming: 2 bases; junction bases outside the gene matches: 4. Germline V gives CDR1 MNHEY, CDR2 SVGAGI. The DNA of the CDR3 is TGTGCCAGCAGAACGACAGGGACTGGAAACACCATATATTTT. It codes for CASRTTGTGNTIYF.

The rearrangement links TRBV6-1 to TRBJ2-7, with D perhaps TRBD2 (5 bases). CDR3 length: 14 residues. Germline CDR1 and CDR2: MNHNS and SASEGT. Trimming left V 2 bases short and J 4 bases short, with 12 bases between. The CDR3 region is CASSETEGWYEQYF. The DNA of the CDR3 is TGTGCCAGCAGTGAAACAGAGGGTTGGTACGAGCAGTACTTC.

The gene calls are TRBV6-1 and TRBJ1-5, with no clear D. V dropped 1 base and J dropped 4 bases, with 8 bases sitting between them. The CDR3 is 14 residues long. Germline lookup yields CDR1 MNHNS and CDR2 SASEGT. CDR3 sequence (DNA): TGTGCCAGCAGTGAAGTGGGGAGGAATCAGCCCCAGCATTTT. This encodes CASSEVGRNQPQHF.

This clone was seen a single time. The chain uses TRBV6-4 and TRBJ2-7; 9 nucleotides match TRBD2. Trimming at V came to 2 bases and at J to 3 bases, leaving 5 bases not matched to a gene. The CDR3 is 15 amino acids. CDR1 is MRHNA, CDR2 SNTAGT, per germline. Here the CDR3 DNA reads TGTGCCAGCAGTGACGAGCGGGAGGTTTACTACGAGCAGTACTTC. The encoded protein is CASSDEREVYYEQYF.

The CDR3 region is CASRGGALNYGYTF. The CDR3 DNA is TGTGCCAGTAGGGGCGGGGCCCTTAACTATGGCTACACCTTC. The rearrangement links TRBV19 to TRBJ1-2; weak D call: TRBD1 (5 bases). The CDR3 extends over 14 amino acids. The germline V gene encodes CDR1 LNHDA and CDR2 SQIVND (reference sequence). V lost 6 bases and J lost 1, with 12 bases in between.

The J gene is TRBJ2-4, the V gene TRBV19; 9 bases match TRBD2. The length of the CDR3 is 19 residues. V trimming: 0 bases; J trimming: 1 base; junction bases outside the gene matches: 10. The germline V gene encodes CDR1 LNHDA and CDR2 SQIVND (reference sequence). CDR3 in amino acids: CASSIELAGVDGAKNIQYF. The CDR3 DNA sequence: TGTGCCAGTAGTATAGAATTAGCGGGAGTGGACGGGGCCAAAAACATTCAGTACTTC.

The rearrangement joins TRBV5-4 to TRBJ1-1; possible D gene TRBD1, 6 bases. The CDR3 covers 14 residues. Germline V gives CDR1 SGHNT, CDR2 YYREEE (reference sequence). Trimming left V 2 bases short and J 2 bases short, with 10 bases between. CDR3 residues: CASSFAGANTEAFF. CDR3 bases: TGTGCCAGCAGCTTCGCAGGGGCAAACACTGAAGCTTTCTTT.

The J gene is TRBJ2-5, the V gene TRBV19, with 7 bases aligning to TRBD2. Germline V CDR1 and CDR2: LNHDA, SQIVND (reference sequence). The CDR3 spans 17 residues. Germline trimming cut 1 base from V and 2 bases from J; bases unmatched to any gene: 10. The CDR3 reads CASSIALTQRGQETQYF. The DNA for the CDR3 is TGTGCCAGTAGTATAGCCCTGACTCAGCGGGGACAAGAGACCCAGTACTTC.

The rearrangement uses TRBV5-1 and TRBJ2-3; 12 bases line up with TRBD2. The CDR3 is 17 amino acids. Germline CDR1 reads SGHRS; CDR2 reads YFSETQ. V lost 0 bases and J lost 3; bases outside the gene matches: 5. The CDR3 region is CASSLDPLAGGTDTQYF. In DNA, the CDR3 is TGCGCCAGCAGCTTGGATCCGCTAGCGGGAGGGACAGATACGCAGTATTTT. The full variable domain, with the rest looked up from reference TRBV5-1 and TRBJ2-3, is KAGVTQTPRYLIKTRGQQVTLSCSPISGHRSVSWYQQTPGQGLQFLFEYFSETQRNKGNFPGRFSGRQFSNSRSEMNVSTLELGDSALYLCASSLDPLAGGTDTQYFGPGTRLTVL.

The chain has TRBV9 and TRBJ2-1, with 14 bases matching TRBD2. The junction had 17 bases not matched to a gene; V was cut back by 4 bases and J by 5 bases. CDR1 and CDR2 (germline): SGDLS, YYNGEE. The CDR3 is 20 residues long. The CDR3 protein is CASSRLGLAGGSRGNNEQFF. As DNA, the CDR3 is TGTGCCAGCAGCCGCCTAGGACTAGCGGGAGGCTCAAGGGGTAACAATGAGCAGTTCTTC.

About this clone itself: The same CDR3 is also encoded by other DNA sequences in this sample. The chain uses TRBV7-9 and TRBJ2-1; TRBD2 matches 8 bases. The CDR3 is 16 residues long. The V and J ends lost 0 bases and 2 bases, in that order; junction bases with no gene match: 3. Germline V gene lookup returns CDR1 SEHNR and CDR2 FQNEAQ (reference sequence). CDR3 residues: CASSLALAGTYNEQFF. Written as DNA, the CDR3 is TGTGCCAGCAGCTTAGCATTAGCGGGAACCTACAATGAGCAGTTCTTC.

V usage is TRBV6-1 and J usage is TRBJ2-1, with 9 nucleotides matching TRBD2. V was pared by 4 bases and J by 4 bases, with 11 bases of the junction left unmatched. CDR3 length: 17 residues. Germline V gene data show CDR1 as MNHNS and CDR2 as SASEGT. The CDR3 DNA reads as TGTGCCAGCAGTGCGTCCCAACTAGCGGGTTTTTACAATGAGCAGTTCTTC. This codes for CASSASQLAGFYNEQFF.

The rearrangement joins TRBV5-6 to TRBJ2-3; maybe TRBD2 (5 bases). The CDR3 contains 14 residues. CDR1 SGHDT and CDR2 YYEEEE come from the germline V gene. Trimming shortened V by 0 bases and J by 5 bases, and 10 bases separated the two germline ends. The CDR3 spells CASSLVEAGDTQYF. As DNA, the CDR3 is TGTGCCAGCAGCTTGGTTGAGGCGGGAGATACGCAGTATTTT.

In this sample, this clone turned up a few times. The chain couples TRBV4-1 to TRBJ1-1; 10 nucleotides line up with TRBD1. The V gene's germline CDR1 is MGHRA and CDR2 YSYEKL. Germline trimming cut 0 bases from V and 4 bases from J; bases unmatched to any gene: 2. The CDR3 sequence is 15 residues long. In nucleotides, the CDR3 is TGCGCCAGCAGCCAAGAAGGGACAGGGGTCACTGAAGCTTTCTTT. This codes for CASSQEGTGVTEAFF.

V is TRBV6-5 and J is TRBJ2-1; 10 bases are a match to TRBD1. The V gene end was trimmed by 4 bases and the J gene end by 6 bases; junction bases not matched to a gene: 9. The germline V gene has CDR1 MNHEY and CDR2 SVGAGI. This CDR3 spans 16 amino acids. DNA for the CDR3: TGTGCCAGCAGTTTGTCCCGGGACAGGGGCGGCAATGAGCAGTTCTTC. Its protein is CASSLSRDRGGNEQFF.

The chain employs TRBV28 and TRBJ1-5; D remains ambiguous. The CDR3 covers 13 residues. The germline CDR1 and CDR2 sequences are MDHEN and SYDVKM. Trimming took off 8 bases at V and 0 bases at J, with 8 bases between the two ends. The CDR3 region is CASQDFSNQPQHF. CDR3 nucleotides: TGTGCCAGCCAGGACTTTAGCAATCAGCCCCAGCATTTT.

This chain joins TRBV28 and TRBJ2-2; 7 nucleotides match TRBD1. J was trimmed by 2 bases and V by 2 bases; bases with no gene match: 5. Germline CDR1 is MDHEN and CDR2 is SYDVKM. The CDR3 sequence is 16 residues long. The DNA for the CDR3 is TGTGCCAGCAGTTTAACGGGACAGACTAACACCGGGGAGCTGTTTTTT. This translates into CASSLTGQTNTGELFF.

CDR3 bases: TGTGCCAGCAGCTCCCCCCAGGTGGGAGGGGGAGAGACCCAGTACTTC. It encodes CASSSPQVGGGETQYF. The gene calls are TRBV5-4 and TRBJ2-5, with D tentatively TRBD2 (7 bases). This CDR3 is built from 16 residues. Germline V CDR1 and CDR2: SGHNT, YYREEE (reference sequence). V dropped 3 bases and J dropped 4 bases, with 19 bases sitting between them.

By share, this clone counts as medium-sized. The chain couples TRBV29-1 to TRBJ2-7, with a possible D match to TRBD2 (5 bases). This CDR3 region has 15 residues. The V gene lost 6 bases and the J gene lost 5 bases, with 23 bases spanning the gap. Germline values: CDR1 SQVTM, CDR2 ANQGSEA. The CDR3 coding sequence is TGCAGCGTCGCGATGTGGGCCGGGAAGGGAAACGAGCAGTACTTC. This translates into CSVAMWAGKGNEQYF.

The V and J genes are TRBV2 and TRBJ1-5; no reliable D call. CDR1 and CDR2 (germline): SNHLY, FYNNEI. The CDR3 is 15 amino acids. The V end was cut by 0 bases, the J end by 6 bases, with 12 bases between. Here the CDR3 DNA reads TGTGCCAGCAGTGAAGCGCCACGGGTCGGTCAGCCCCAGCATTTT. This translates into CASSEAPRVGQPQHF.

V and J are TRBV5-1 and TRBJ2-5; 7 bases line up with TRBD1. The CDR3 covers 14 residues. Trimming at V came to 4 bases and at J to 5 bases, leaving 8 bases not matched to a gene. Germline assignment: CDR1 SGHRS and CDR2 YFSETQ. Written as DNA, the CDR3 is TGCGCCAGCAGCCCCCAGGGGGTCCTGGAGACCCAGTACTTC. Amino acid sequence: CASSPQGVLETQYF.

The chain recombines TRBV5-8 with TRBJ2-7; a possible D gene is TRBD1 (5 bases). CDR3 length: 13 amino acids. V lost 4 bases and J lost 1, with 9 bases in between. The germline V gene has CDR1 SGHTS and CDR2 YDEGEE. The CDR3 is CASSTDSSYEQYF. DNA of the CDR3: TGTGCCAGCAGCACTGACAGTTCCTACGAGCAGTACTTC.